This TCR beta chain was captured in a study of T cells after yellow fever vaccination. This CDR3 is built from 15 residues. V was cut by 1 base and J by 7 bases, with 11 bases left in between. Germline V gives CDR1 MGHRA, CDR2 YSYEKL. TCRdb reprocessed the 5' RACE reads via MiXCR and lists one record per CDR3 protein. The sample yields approximately 250,000 distinct CDR3 sequences, around 5.2% seen once. The chain couples TRBV4-1 to TRBJ1-6; possibly TRBD1 for D (5 bases). The source was CD4+ T cells sorted from PBMCs, collected on the day of the yellow fever booster vaccination. This TCR was recovered from a man younger than 35 who received the YFV17D yellow fever vaccine. The CDR3 here is CASSQAGEGNSPLHF. DNA for the CDR3: TGCGCCAGCAGCCAAGCGGGGGAAGGGAATTCACCCCTCCACTTT.